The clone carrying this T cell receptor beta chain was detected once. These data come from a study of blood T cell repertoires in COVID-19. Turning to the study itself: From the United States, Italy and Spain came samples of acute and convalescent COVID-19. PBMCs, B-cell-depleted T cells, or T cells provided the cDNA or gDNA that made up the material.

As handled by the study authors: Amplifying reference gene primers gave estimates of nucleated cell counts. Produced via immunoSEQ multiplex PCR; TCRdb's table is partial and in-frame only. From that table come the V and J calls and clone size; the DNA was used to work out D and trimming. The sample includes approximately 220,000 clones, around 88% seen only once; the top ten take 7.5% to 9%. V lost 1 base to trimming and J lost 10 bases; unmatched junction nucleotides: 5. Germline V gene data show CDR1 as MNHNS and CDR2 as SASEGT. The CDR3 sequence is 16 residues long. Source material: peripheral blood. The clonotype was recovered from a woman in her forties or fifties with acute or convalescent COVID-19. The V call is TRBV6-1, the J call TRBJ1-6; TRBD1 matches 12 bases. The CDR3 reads CASSEVGTGGRSPLHF. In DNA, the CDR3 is TGTGCCAGCAGTGAAGTCGGGACAGGGGGCCGGTCACCCCTCCACTTT.